This entry lists 3 T cell receptor beta chains sequenced from one sample in a study of naive and memory T cell subsets. The beta constant-region primer was an equimolar mix of two oligonucleotides covering TRBC1 and TRBC2. Four rounds of PCR amplified the ligated cDNA using nested alpha and beta constant-region primers plus SP2. TCRdb reprocessed the UMI-ligation and nested PCR reads with MiXCR, giving one entry per CDR3 protein. Among around 130,000 distinct CDR3 sequences listed, approximately 37% were seen once. Sequences were obtained from central memory CD4+ T cells from blood. The source of these receptors is a human donor in good health.

This clonotype was observed a few times. V gene TRBV27 combines with J gene TRBJ2-1; 8 positions match TRBD2. In germline, CDR1 is MNHEY, CDR2 SMNVEV (reference sequence). J lost 5 bases, V lost 6 bases, and 9 bases had no gene match. This CDR3 has 15 residues. CDR3: CASSQRLAFDNEQFF. The CDR3 DNA reads TGTGCCAGCAGCCAAAGACTAGCGTTTGACAATGAGCAGTTCTTC.

CDR3 in amino acids: CASSFGTRAQETQYF. CDR3 in DNA: TGTGCCAGCAGCTTTGGGACTAGAGCCCAAGAGACCCAGTACTTC. The chain couples TRBV13 to TRBJ2-5; 8 bases match TRBD2. The CDR3 consists of 15 residues. J lost 1 base, V lost 3 bases, and 4 bases had no gene match. Looked up from germline, CDR1 is PRHDT and CDR2 is FYEKMQ (reference sequence).

This clonotype occurred many times. This chain connects TRBV20-1 to TRBJ1-5, with D hard to call. Looked up from germline, CDR1 is DFQATT and CDR2 is SNEGSKA (reference sequence). This CDR3 has 14 residues. Trimming took off 3 bases at V and 6 bases at J, with 15 bases between the two ends. CDR3 in amino acids: CSASGQATSQPQHF. DNA of the CDR3: TGCAGTGCTAGTGGGCAGGCCACAAGTCAGCCCCAGCATTTT.